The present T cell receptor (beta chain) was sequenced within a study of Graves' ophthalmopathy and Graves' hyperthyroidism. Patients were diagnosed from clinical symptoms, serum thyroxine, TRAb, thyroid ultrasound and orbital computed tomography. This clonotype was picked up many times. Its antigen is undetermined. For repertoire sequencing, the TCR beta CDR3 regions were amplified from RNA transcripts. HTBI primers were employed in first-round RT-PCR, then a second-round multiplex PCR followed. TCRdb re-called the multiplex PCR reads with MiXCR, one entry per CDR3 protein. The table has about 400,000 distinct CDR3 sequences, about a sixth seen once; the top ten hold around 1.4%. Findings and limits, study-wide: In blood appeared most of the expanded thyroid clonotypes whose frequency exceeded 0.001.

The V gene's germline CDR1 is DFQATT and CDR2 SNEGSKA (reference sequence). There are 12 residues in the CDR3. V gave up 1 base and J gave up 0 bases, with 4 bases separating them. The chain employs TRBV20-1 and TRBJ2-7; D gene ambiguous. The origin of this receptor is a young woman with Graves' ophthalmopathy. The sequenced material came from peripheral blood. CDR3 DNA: TGCAGTGCTAGAGCGACCTCCTACGAGCAGTACTTC. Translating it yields CSARATSYEQYF.